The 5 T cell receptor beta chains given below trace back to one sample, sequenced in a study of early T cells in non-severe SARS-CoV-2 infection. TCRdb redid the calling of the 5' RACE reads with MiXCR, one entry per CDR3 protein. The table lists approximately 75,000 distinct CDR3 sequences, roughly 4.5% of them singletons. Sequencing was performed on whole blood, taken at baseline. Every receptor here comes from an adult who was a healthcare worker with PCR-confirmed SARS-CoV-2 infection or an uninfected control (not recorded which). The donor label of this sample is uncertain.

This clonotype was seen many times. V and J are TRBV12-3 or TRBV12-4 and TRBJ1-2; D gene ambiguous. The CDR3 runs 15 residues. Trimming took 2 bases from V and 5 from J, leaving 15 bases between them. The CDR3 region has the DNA TGTGCCAGCAGTTTAATAGCCCTCCCCACATATGGCTACACCTTC. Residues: CASSLIALPTYGYTF.

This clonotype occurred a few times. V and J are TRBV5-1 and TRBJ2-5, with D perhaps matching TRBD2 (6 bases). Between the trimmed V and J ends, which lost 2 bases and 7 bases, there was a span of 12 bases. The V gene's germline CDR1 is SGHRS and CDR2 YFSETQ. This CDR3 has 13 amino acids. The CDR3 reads CASSFSGLGTQYF. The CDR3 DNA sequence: TGCGCCAGCAGCTTCAGCGGGCTAGGGACCCAGTACTTC.

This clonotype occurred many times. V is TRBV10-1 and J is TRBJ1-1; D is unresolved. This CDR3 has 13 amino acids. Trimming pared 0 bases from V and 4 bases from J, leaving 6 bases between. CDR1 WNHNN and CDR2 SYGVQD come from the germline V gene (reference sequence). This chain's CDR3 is CASSESWGTEAFF. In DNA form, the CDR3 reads TGCGCCAGCAGTGAGTCATGGGGCACTGAAGCTTTCTTT.

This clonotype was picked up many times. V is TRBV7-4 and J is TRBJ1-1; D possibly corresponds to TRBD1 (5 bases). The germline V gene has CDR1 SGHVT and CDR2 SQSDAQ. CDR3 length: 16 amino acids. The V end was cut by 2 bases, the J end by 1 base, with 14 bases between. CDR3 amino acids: CASSLRSTRENTEAFF. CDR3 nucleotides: TGTGCCAGCAGCTTAAGATCCACCAGGGAGAACACTGAAGCTTTCTTT.

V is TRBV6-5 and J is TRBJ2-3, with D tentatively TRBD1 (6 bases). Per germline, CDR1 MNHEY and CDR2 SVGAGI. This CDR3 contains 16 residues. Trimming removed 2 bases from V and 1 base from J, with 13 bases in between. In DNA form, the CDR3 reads TGTGCCAGCAGTTACAGGGGTCGACAGGGCACAGATACGCAGTATTTT. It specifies CASSYRGRQGTDTQYF.